This T cell receptor beta chain came from a study of cytomegalovirus exposure and HLA in healthy donors. This CDR3 is 16 amino acids long. The germline V gene has CDR1 MNHEY and CDR2 SMNVEV (reference sequence). V was clipped by 4 bases and J by 4 bases; unmatched bases: 11. It was with 60 Vbeta and 13 Jbeta primers that the PCR ran. The table came from immunoSEQ multiplex PCR; TCRdb's copy has only in-frame clones and leaves some out. Among about 210,000 clones listed, roughly 83% were seen once. Material for sequencing was PBMCs. This TCR was recovered from a male donor in good health and CMV-seropositive. The V gene is TRBV27, the J gene TRBJ2-7, with TRBD2 identical over 9 bases. The CDR3 region is CASSSAGGALWYEQYF. DNA of the CDR3: TGTGCCAGCAGTTCTGCGGGGGGGGCGTTGTGGTACGAGCAGTACTTC.